This is a list of T cell receptor beta chains from one sample in a study of blood T cells in healthy people across ages. MiXCR, run by TCRdb on the 5' RACE reads, gives a single entry per CDR3 protein. The sample consists of roughly 1.5 million distinct CDR3 sequences, approximately 39% of them appearing once. The sequenced sample was blood. The receptors originated from a woman aged 18-30 years in good health. The CDR3 runs from the conserved cysteine through the conserved F or W. D genes are given only for firm matches. Size is omitted from some rows. Given values are once, few, many or a class for expanded clones.

d_call: .; j_call: TRBJ1-1; clone_size: .; v_call: TRBV5-1; cdr3_nt: TGCGCCAGCAGGCAGATCCCTTCCACCACTGAAGCTTTCTTT; cdr3_aa: CASRQIPSTTEAFF
d_call: TRBD1; j_call: TRBJ2-7; clone_size: .; v_call: TRBV5-1; cdr3_nt: TGCGCCAGCAGCTTGAGTGGACAGGGTATCTACGAGCAGTACTTC; cdr3_aa: CASSLSGQGIYEQYF
d_call: TRBD1; j_call: TRBJ1-2; clone_size: .; v_call: TRBV27; cdr3_nt: TGTGCCAGCAGTCAGGGGGTCTACTATGGCTACACCTTC; cdr3_aa: CASSQGVYYGYTF
d_call: TRBD2; j_call: TRBJ2-5; clone_size: .; v_call: TRBV7-9; cdr3_nt: TGTGCCAGCAGCACGGGGACTAGCCGACGAACCAATGAGCAGTACTTC; cdr3_aa: CASSTGTSRRTNEQYF
d_call: TRBD2; j_call: TRBJ2-3; clone_size: .; v_call: TRBV5-1; cdr3_nt: TGCGCCAGCAGCTTGACTAGCGGGGGGGAAGATACGCAGTATTTT; cdr3_aa: CASSLTSGGEDTQYF
d_call: .; j_call: TRBJ2-1; clone_size: few; v_call: TRBV9; cdr3_nt: TGTGCCAGCAGCGTAGATTTCAACTACAATGAGCAGTTCTTC; cdr3_aa: CASSVDFNYNEQFF
d_call: .; j_call: TRBJ1-2; clone_size: few; v_call: TRBV6-4; cdr3_nt: TGTGCCAGCAGTGACCATAGCCGACAGGCCGTTGACTATGGCTACACCTTC; cdr3_aa: CASSDHSRQAVDYGYTF
d_call: .; j_call: TRBJ2-1; clone_size: .; v_call: TRBV7-3; cdr3_nt: TGTGCCAGCAGCCTCCTAGACAAGTACAATGAGCAGTTCTTC; cdr3_aa: CASSLLDKYNEQFF
d_call: .; j_call: TRBJ1-1; clone_size: .; v_call: TRBV7-2; cdr3_nt: TGTGCCAGCAGCGTATACGGAGACCCGGAAGCTTTCTTT; cdr3_aa: CASSVYGDPEAFF
d_call: .; j_call: TRBJ1-4; clone_size: few; v_call: TRBV7-2; cdr3_nt: TGTGCCAGCAGTTTAGGACCAGCGGAGGGAAAACTGTTTTTT; cdr3_aa: CASSLGPAEGKLFF
d_call: TRBD1; j_call: TRBJ1-2; clone_size: few; v_call: TRBV29-1; cdr3_nt: TGCAGCGTTGGGGCAGGGGGGGTCGATGGCTACACCTTC; cdr3_aa: CSVGAGGVDGYTF
d_call: .; j_call: TRBJ1-1; clone_size: .; v_call: TRBV29-1; cdr3_nt: TGCAGCGTTCAAGGAATCTACACTGAAGCTTTCTTT; cdr3_aa: CSVQGIYTEAFF
d_call: .; j_call: TRBJ2-1; clone_size: .; v_call: TRBV5-1; cdr3_nt: TGCGCCAGCAGGAATACCGTGACAGCGTACAATGAGCAGTTCTTC; cdr3_aa: CASRNTVTAYNEQFF
d_call: .; j_call: TRBJ2-1; clone_size: .; v_call: TRBV7-2; cdr3_nt: TGTGCCAGCAGCTTAGACTACGTCCTACAGAGCAATGAGCAGTTCTTC; cdr3_aa: CASSLDYVLQSNEQFF
d_call: TRBD2; j_call: TRBJ2-1; clone_size: many; v_call: TRBV14; cdr3_nt: TGTGCCAGCAGCCGGGGGACTAGCGGGAGCGCACGGAATGAGCAGTTCTTC; cdr3_aa: CASSRGTSGSARNEQFF
d_call: .; j_call: TRBJ2-4; clone_size: few; v_call: TRBV29-1; cdr3_nt: TGCAGCGTGGGGGGCGGAAACCTAGCCAAAAACATTCAGTACTTC; cdr3_aa: CSVGGGNLAKNIQYF
d_call: .; j_call: TRBJ1-1; clone_size: few; v_call: TRBV7-9; cdr3_nt: TGTGCCAGCAGCTTAATCGGGGTCGGGTTCGCTGAAGCTTTCTTT; cdr3_aa: CASSLIGVGFAEAFF
d_call: TRBD1; j_call: TRBJ2-1; clone_size: .; v_call: TRBV5-1; cdr3_nt: TGCGCCAGCAGCTTGGGGACAGGATCGTACCAAGAGACCCAGTTCTTC; cdr3_aa: CASSLGTGSYQETQFF
d_call: TRBD1; j_call: TRBJ1-2; clone_size: .; v_call: TRBV3-1; cdr3_nt: TGTGCCAGCAGTCTGACAGGGGCTGATGGCTGCACCTTC; cdr3_aa: CASSLTGADGCTF
d_call: .; j_call: TRBJ2-7; clone_size: .; v_call: TRBV21-1; cdr3_nt: TGTGCCAGCCGCAGAGGAGGGGGCAGGGTCAATTCCTACGAGCAGTACTTC; cdr3_aa: CASRRGGGRVNSYEQYF
d_call: .; j_call: TRBJ2-7; clone_size: .; v_call: TRBV2; cdr3_nt: TGTGCCAGCAGCCCTACTACAGGGTTCGACGAGCAGTACTTC; cdr3_aa: CASSPTTGFDEQYF
d_call: TRBD2; j_call: TRBJ2-1; clone_size: few; v_call: TRBV9; cdr3_nt: TGTGCCAGCAGCCCCCGGACTAGCTTCTATGAGCAGTTCTTC; cdr3_aa: CASSPRTSFYEQFF
d_call: .; j_call: TRBJ1-1; clone_size: .; v_call: TRBV10-3; cdr3_nt: TGTGCCATCAGTGAGCCGGCAGGGCTCACTGAAGCTTTCTTT; cdr3_aa: CAISEPAGLTEAFF
d_call: TRBD2; j_call: TRBJ2-4; clone_size: .; v_call: TRBV20-1; cdr3_nt: TGCAGTGCTACACCGAATCTAGCGGAGGAGCAGTACTTC; cdr3_aa: CSATPNLAEEQYF
d_call: .; j_call: TRBJ1-2; clone_size: .; v_call: TRBV29-1; cdr3_nt: TGCAGCGTTGAGAAGGCGGAGCTTTGGAGCTACACCTTC; cdr3_aa: CSVEKAELWSYTF
d_call: TRBD2; j_call: TRBJ2-1; clone_size: .; v_call: TRBV20-1; cdr3_nt: TGCAGTGCGCAACCTAGCGGACCATACAATGAGCAGTTCTTC; cdr3_aa: CSAQPSGPYNEQFF
d_call: .; j_call: TRBJ1-2; clone_size: few; v_call: TRBV4-1; cdr3_nt: TGCGCCAGCAGCCCTCACGGGGGGCGCGTCGATGGCTACACCTTC; cdr3_aa: CASSPHGGRVDGYTF
d_call: .; j_call: TRBJ1-1; clone_size: .; v_call: TRBV27; cdr3_nt: TGTGCCAGCAGTTTAAGCCCCTCGGGGGTGGACACTGAGGCTTTCTTT; cdr3_aa: CASSLSPSGVDTEAFF